This T cell receptor beta chain was documented in a study of cytomegalovirus exposure and HLA in healthy donors. The study ran its PCR with 60 Vbeta and 13 Jbeta primers. TCRdb's table, derived via immunoSEQ multiplex PCR, lists solely in-frame clones and lacks some. The sample contains some 120,000 clones, roughly 9% of which appear only once. Source material: PBMCs. The TCR comes from a man aged 25-40 years in good health and CMV-seronegative.

CDR3 amino acids: CASSLAGDEQFF. DNA for the CDR3: TGTGCCAGCAGTTTGGCCGGGGATGAGCAGTTCTTC. J is TRBJ2-1 and V is TRBV28, with D tentatively TRBD2 (5 bases). The CDR3 extends over 12 amino acids. V shed 3 bases and J shed 8 bases, with 8 bases lying between them. Germline loops: CDR1 MDHEN, CDR2 SYDVKM.